This T cell receptor (beta chain) was captured by sequencing in a study of CD4 T cells in relation to SARS-CoV-2 and coronaviruses (dated by TCRdb to the early 2020s). Regarding the complete study: Shared crossreactive spike epitopes were mapped to their HLA restriction using patient-derived lymphoblastoid cell lines. Samples from a few pre-COVID donors and the naive versus memory experiments were sequenced with the Adaptive Biotechnologies TCR-sequencing kit; other data were Illumina-based. A different, Illumina-based TCR-beta assay was used to sequence expansion assays from other donors in the study. At the level of individual TCR clonotypes, the study measured memory CD4+ T cell crossreactivity between SARS-CoV-2 spike protein and common cold coronavirus spike proteins. Study-wide conclusions, independent of this receptor: In about 60% of donors, memory CD4+ clonotypes turned up that crossrecognized SARS-CoV-2 and at least one common cold coronavirus spike. Crossreactive clones showed significantly weaker SARS-CoV-2-driven expansion than monoreactive clones, consistent with antigenic imprinting. No donor contributed both pre-pandemic and post-infection samples, which limited tracing the source of pre-existing responses. Sequencing of naive versus memory cells indicated that the assay detects memory recall responses, not primary responses primed during culture. The study was constrained by small numbers of patients and of tested TCRs. Since the crossreactivity analysis centred on spike protein, crossreactivity against other viral proteins was not assessed.

CD4+ T cells from unexposed donors were collected before the COVID-19 pandemic (2011-2018). Naive and memory CD4+ T cells were separated from cryopreserved PBMCs by CD4 enrichment followed by EasySep naive CD4+ T cell enrichment. Leukapheresis product for the unexposed donors was bought commercially. Ficoll-Paque PLUS gradient centrifugation was used to isolate PBMCs from either whole blood or leukapheresis product. PBMCs were either cryopreserved at -140°C or used fresh in the expansion assay. The QIAamp Micro DNA Kit was used to extract genomic DNA from the CD4+ T cells. As for this clone: The antigen this receptor binds is unknown. No clone much larger than this one lies a single base away; base qualities are absent.

DNA from uncultured naive and memory CD4+ T cells underwent immunoSEQ TCR-beta sequencing at deep resolution. The paper's data handling went like this. Preprocessing removed nonproductive sequences and CDR3s not starting with C, not ending with F or W, or shorter than 7 amino acids. Cultured and uncultured naive and memory CD4+ repertoires were searched for previously identified spike- and CEF-reactive CDR3s. CDR3 homology was measured as pairwise Levenshtein distance, computed with the stringdist R package after trimming three terminal residues from each end. In its TCRdb copy, this immuneACCESS table keeps in-frame sequences only and misses some clones. Where compared with another copy, unresolved V genes explain less than half of these, and the others have no known cause. Clonal size and the V and J genes are those of that table, whereas D and trimming came from the DNA. The sample table lists roughly 68,000 clones, roughly 93% of them with a count of one. 0.23% of the sample is in the top ten clones.

The germline ends are 16 bases apart after V is trimmed by 4 bases and J by 4 bases. The CDR3 runs 15 amino acids, cysteine and phenylalanine included. The DNA shown is the 45-base CDR3, in frame from base 1. CDR1 and CDR2 (MGHRA, YSYEKL) derive from the germline V gene. The rearranged segments are TRBV4-1 and TRBJ1-2, with a tentative D gene TRBD1 over 6 matching bases. The sample consisted of naive CD4+ T cells from PBMCs. The cell subset or site label, read with the paper, signifies: naive CD4+ T cells isolated by negative enrichment. The TCR comes from a human donor in good health. DNA sequence: TGCGCCAGCAGCCCAACAGGGATGCCGTCCTATGGCTACACCTTC. Translated, it reads CASSPTGMPSYGYTF.